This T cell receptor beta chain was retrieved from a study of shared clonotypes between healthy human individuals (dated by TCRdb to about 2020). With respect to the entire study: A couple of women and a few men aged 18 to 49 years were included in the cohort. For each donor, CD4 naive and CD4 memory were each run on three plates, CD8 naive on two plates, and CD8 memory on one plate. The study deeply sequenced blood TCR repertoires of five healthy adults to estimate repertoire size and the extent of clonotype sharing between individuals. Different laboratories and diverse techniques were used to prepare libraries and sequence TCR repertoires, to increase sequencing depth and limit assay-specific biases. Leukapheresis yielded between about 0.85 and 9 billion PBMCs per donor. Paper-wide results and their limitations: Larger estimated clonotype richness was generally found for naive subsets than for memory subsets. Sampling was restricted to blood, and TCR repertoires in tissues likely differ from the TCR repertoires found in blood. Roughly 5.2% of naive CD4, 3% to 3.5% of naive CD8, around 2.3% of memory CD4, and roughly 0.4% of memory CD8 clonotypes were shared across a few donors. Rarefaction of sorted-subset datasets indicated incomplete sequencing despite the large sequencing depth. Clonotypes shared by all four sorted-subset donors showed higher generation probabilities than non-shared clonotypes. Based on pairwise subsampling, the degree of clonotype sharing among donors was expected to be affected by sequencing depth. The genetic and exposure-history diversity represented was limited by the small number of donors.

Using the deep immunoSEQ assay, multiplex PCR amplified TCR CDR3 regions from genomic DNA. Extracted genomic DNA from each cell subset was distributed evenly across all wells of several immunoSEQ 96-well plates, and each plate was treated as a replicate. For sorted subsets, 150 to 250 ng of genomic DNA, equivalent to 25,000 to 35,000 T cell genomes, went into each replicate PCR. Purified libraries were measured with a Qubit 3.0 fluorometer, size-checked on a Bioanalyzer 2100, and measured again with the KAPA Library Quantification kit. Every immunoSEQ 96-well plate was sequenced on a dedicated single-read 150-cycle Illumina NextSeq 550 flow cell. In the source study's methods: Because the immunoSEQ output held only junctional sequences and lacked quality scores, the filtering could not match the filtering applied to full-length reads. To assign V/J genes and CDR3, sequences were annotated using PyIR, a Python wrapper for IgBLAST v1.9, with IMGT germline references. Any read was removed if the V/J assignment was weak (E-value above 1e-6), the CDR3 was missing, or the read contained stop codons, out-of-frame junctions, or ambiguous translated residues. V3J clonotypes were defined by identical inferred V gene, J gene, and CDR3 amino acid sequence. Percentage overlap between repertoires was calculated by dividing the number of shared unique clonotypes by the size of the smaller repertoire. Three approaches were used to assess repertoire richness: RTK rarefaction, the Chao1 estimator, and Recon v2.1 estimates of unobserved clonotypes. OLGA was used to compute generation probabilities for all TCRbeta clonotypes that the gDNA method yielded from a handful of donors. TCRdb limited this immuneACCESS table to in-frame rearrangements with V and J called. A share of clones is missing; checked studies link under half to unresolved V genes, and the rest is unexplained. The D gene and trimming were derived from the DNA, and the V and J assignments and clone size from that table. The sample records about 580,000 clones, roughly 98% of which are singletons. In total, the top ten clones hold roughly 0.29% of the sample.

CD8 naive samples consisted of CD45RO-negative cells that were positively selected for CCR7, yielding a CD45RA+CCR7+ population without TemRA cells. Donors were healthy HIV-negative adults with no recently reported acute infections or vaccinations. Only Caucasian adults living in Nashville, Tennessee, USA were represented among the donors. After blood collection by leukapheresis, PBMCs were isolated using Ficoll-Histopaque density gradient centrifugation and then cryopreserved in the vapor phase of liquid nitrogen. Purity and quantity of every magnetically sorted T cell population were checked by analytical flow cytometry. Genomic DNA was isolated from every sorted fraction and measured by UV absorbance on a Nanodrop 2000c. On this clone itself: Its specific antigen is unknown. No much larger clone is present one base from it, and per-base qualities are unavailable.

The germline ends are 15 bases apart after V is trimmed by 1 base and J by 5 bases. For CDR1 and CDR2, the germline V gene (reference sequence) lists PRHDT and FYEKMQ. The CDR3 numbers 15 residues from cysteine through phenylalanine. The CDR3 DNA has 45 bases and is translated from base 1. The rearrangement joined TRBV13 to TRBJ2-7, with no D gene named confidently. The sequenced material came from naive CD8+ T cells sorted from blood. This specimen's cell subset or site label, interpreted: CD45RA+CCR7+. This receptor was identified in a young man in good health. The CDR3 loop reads CASSLALLGSHEQYF. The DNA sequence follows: TGTGCCAGCAGCTTAGCCCTTCTAGGATCCCACGAGCAGTACTTC.